The 23 T cell receptor beta chains below were found in one sample sequenced in a study of T cell repertoires in cytomegalovirus infection. TCRdb redid the calling of the reads with MiXCR, one entry per CDR3 protein. Among around 280,000 distinct CDR3 sequences listed, approximately 8.9% were seen once. What was sequenced was PBMCs. The source is a human donor in good health (CMV status not recorded). Some clones in this sample may be carry-over from other donors' samples.

In this sample, this clonotype turned up many times. This chain connects TRBV10-2 to TRBJ2-2, with 8 bases matching TRBD2. This CDR3 is built from 16 residues. Germline lookup yields CDR1 WSHSY and CDR2 SAAADI. J lost 3 bases, V lost 6 bases, and 9 bases had no gene match. The DNA for the CDR3 is TGCGCCAGCAGACTTAAAAGCGGGGGCGACACCGGGGAGCTGTTTTTT. Translated: CASRLKSGGDTGELFF.

CDR3 DNA sequence: TGCAGTGCTAGAGACAGGAATTCACCCCTCCACTTT. This translates into CSARDRNSPLHF. The chain uses TRBV20-1 and TRBJ1-6; no firm D call. V was pared by 0 bases and J by 7 bases, with 4 bases between. The CDR3 has 12 residues. Germline CDR1 and CDR2: DFQATT and SNEGSKA (reference sequence).

The chain uses TRBV14 and TRBJ1-1; D may be TRBD1 (6 bases). This CDR3 spans 13 amino acids. The V end lost 2 bases, the J end lost 4 bases, and 8 bases lay between the germline ends. Per germline, CDR1 SGHDN and CDR2 FVKESK. This CDR3 is CASSQPGVTEAFF. CDR3 bases: TGTGCCAGCAGCCAACCAGGGGTCACTGAAGCTTTCTTT.

This clonotype was seen repeatedly, ten times or more. The chain links TRBV12-3 or TRBV12-4 to TRBJ1-5; D call uncertain. The CDR3 covers 16 residues. Trimming left V 3 bases short and J 0 bases short, with 12 bases between. As DNA, the CDR3 is TGTGCCAGCAGTTTTAATAGTCCTTTTAGCAATCAGCCCCAGCATTTT. The encoded protein is CASSFNSPFSNQPQHF.

This clonotype was seen at least ten times. The chain links TRBV10-3 to TRBJ2-4; D possibly corresponds to TRBD2 (6 bases). V dropped 8 bases and J dropped 9 bases, with 14 bases sitting between them. Germline CDR1 and CDR2: ENHRY and SYGVKD. This CDR3 comprises 12 residues. The CDR3 loop is CAIGGSEAIQYF. The DNA of the CDR3 is TGTGCCATCGGAGGGAGTGAGGCCATTCAGTACTTC.

This chain joins TRBV23-1 and TRBJ2-3; D is undetermined. TRBV23-1 has ORF status, its function being uncertain. Trimming shortened V by 2 bases and J by 5 bases, and 5 bases separated the two germline ends. CDR3 length equals 12 residues. DNA for the CDR3: TGCGCCAGCAGTCAAAGGCGAGATACGCAGTATTTT. Amino acids: CASSQRRDTQYF.

This clonotype has just a few counts. The V and J genes are TRBV28 and TRBJ1-1, with D possibly matching TRBD1 (5 bases). CDR1 and CDR2 from the germline V gene are MDHEN and SYDVKM. Trimming removed 6 bases at V and 6 bases at J, with 17 bases between. The CDR3 extends over 14 amino acids. CDR3 residues: CASSLMWGDSEAFF. The CDR3 nucleotides read TGTGCCAGCAGCTTAATGTGGGGGGACTCTGAAGCTTTCTTT.

This clonotype was seen a handful of times. For the CDR3, the DNA is TGCAGCGTTGAGCACGGAGGGGGCGGCTATGGCTACACCTTC. Translated, it gives CSVEHGGGGYGYTF. The rearrangement joins TRBV29-1 to TRBJ1-2; 7 nucleotides align to TRBD1. V gave up 3 bases and J gave up 4 bases; unmatched junction bases: 8. Per the germline V gene, CDR1 is SQVTM and CDR2 is ANQGSEA. The CDR3 has 14 residues.

In its sample, this clonotype was seen many times. V usage is TRBV15 and J usage is TRBJ2-5; tentative D call: TRBD2 (6 bases). V shed 0 bases and J shed 5 bases, with 13 bases lying between them. Germline V gives CDR1 LNHNV, CDR2 YYDKDF (reference sequence). There are 15 residues in the CDR3. CDR3 sequence (DNA): TGTGCCACCAGCAGAGAACGCCCGGGGAGGGAGACCCAGTACTTC. Translating it yields CATSRERPGRETQYF.

This clonotype was detected ten times or more. The rearrangement joins TRBV5-1 to TRBJ1-1, with unresolved D. The CDR3 is 12 amino acids. In germline, CDR1 is SGHRS, CDR2 YFSETQ. V lost 0 bases to trimming and J lost 7 bases, with 7 bases between them. The CDR3 region is CASSLASGEAFF. CDR3 DNA sequence: TGCGCCAGCAGCTTGGCCAGCGGTGAAGCTTTCTTT.

This clonotype was detected ten times or more. The chain uses TRBV7-2 and TRBJ2-2; D is undetermined. V was clipped by 0 bases and J by 1 base, with 3 bases between them. CDR1 is SGHTA and CDR2 is FQGNSA in the germline V gene. There are 14 residues in the CDR3. CDR3: CASSLALNTGELFF. Here the CDR3 DNA reads TGTGCCAGCAGCTTAGCTCTGAACACCGGGGAGCTGTTTTTT.

In this sample, this clonotype turned up many times. This chain uses TRBV28 with TRBJ1-5; D uncertain. The CDR3 extends over 13 amino acids. Trimming took 8 bases from V and 2 from J, leaving 10 bases between them. Germline CDR1 is MDHEN and CDR2 is SYDVKM. This CDR3 reads CASWRLGNQPQHF. CDR3 sequence (DNA): TGTGCCAGCTGGCGGCTAGGCAATCAGCCCCAGCATTTT.

In DNA, the CDR3 is TGCAGCGTTGGTCAGAACTCTGGAAACACCATATATTTT. Its translation: CSVGQNSGNTIYF. The chain recombines TRBV29-1 with TRBJ1-3; D is undetermined. In germline, CDR1 is SQVTM, CDR2 ANQGSEA. The CDR3 is 13 residues long. V was clipped by 4 bases and J by 0 bases, with 7 bases between them.

Many counts were recorded for this clonotype. The V call is TRBV28, the J call TRBJ1-2; D uncertain. The V gene lost 5 bases and the J gene lost 8 bases, with 21 bases spanning the gap. Germline-derived CDR1 and CDR2 are MDHEN and SYDVKM. This CDR3 has 15 amino acids. The CDR3 nucleotides read TGTGCCAGCAGTCTTACTCCCTTTACGACGAGGGGCTACACCTTC. Amino acid sequence: CASSLTPFTTRGYTF.

This clonotype was detected ten times or more. The CDR3 sequence: CASSYSWTSGGTADTQYF. The DNA of the CDR3 is TGTGCCAGCAGTTACTCATGGACTAGCGGGGGGACGGCAGATACGCAGTATTTT. The J gene is TRBJ2-3, the V gene TRBV6-5; TRBD2 aligns across 14 bases. Germline V gene lookup returns CDR1 MNHEY and CDR2 SVGAGI. The CDR3 contains 18 residues. V was clipped by 0 bases and J by 4 bases; unmatched bases: 6.

There are many counts of this clonotype. The chain is built from TRBV28 and TRBJ2-7, with D possibly being TRBD1 or TRBD2 (7 bases each). The CDR3 sequence is 15 residues long. Germline assignment: CDR1 MDHEN and CDR2 SYDVKM. Trimming pared 5 bases from V and 0 bases from J, leaving 14 bases between. CDR3 bases: TGTGCCAGCAGTGGGGCAGGGGGGGCCTCCTACGAGCAGTACGTC. Translated, it gives CASSGAGGASYEQYV.

This clonotype was observed many times. This rearrangement joins TRBV5-5 to TRBJ1-6; 9 bases fit TRBD1. This CDR3 is built from 17 residues. CDR1 and CDR2 (germline): SGHKS, YYEKEE (reference sequence). V lost 0 bases and J lost 7; bases outside the gene matches: 8. The CDR3 sequence is CASSLVTGGTGNSPLHF. The CDR3, as DNA: TGTGCCAGCAGCTTGGTGACAGGGGGAACCGGGAATTCACCCCTCCACTTT.

This clonotype was counted many times. The chain couples TRBV28 to TRBJ1-2, with D uncertain. V was shortened by 3 bases and J by 3 bases, with 11 bases between the two germline ends. The CDR3 runs 14 residues. Germline lookup yields CDR1 MDHEN and CDR2 SYDVKM. CDR3 loop: CASSLSPSYYGYTF. Here the CDR3 DNA reads TGTGCCAGCAGTTTGAGTCCGTCATACTATGGCTACACCTTC.

V is TRBV27 and J is TRBJ2-3; D tentatively reads TRBD1 or TRBD2 (5 bases each). This CDR3 spans 16 amino acids. CDR1 and CDR2 (germline): MNHEY, SMNVEV (reference sequence). V lost 7 bases and J 0 bases, leaving 17 bases between the germline ends. The CDR3 loop is CASKTAGTGSTDTQYF. CDR3 coding DNA: TGTGCCAGCAAGACGGCCGGGACGGGTAGCACAGATACGCAGTATTTT.

The chain employs TRBV29-1 and TRBJ1-1, with D perhaps matching TRBD1 (6 bases). The V end was cut by 7 bases, the J end by 3 bases, with 18 bases between. The germline CDR1 and CDR2 sequences are SQVTM and ANQGSEA. This CDR3 comprises 14 residues. The CDR3 DNA follows: TGCAGCGCTTTGGGGGGGCGCGGGGACACTGAAGCTTTCTTT. Its protein product is CSALGGRGDTEAFF.

This clonotype has at least ten counts. The V gene is TRBV7-8, the J gene TRBJ2-7, with 16 nucleotides matching TRBD2. J was trimmed by 9 bases and V by 5 bases; bases with no gene match: 7. Germline loops: CDR1 SGHVS, CDR2 FQNEAQ. This CDR3 comprises 15 residues. The CDR3 DNA sequence: TGTGCCAGCAGCCCGCCGGGACTAGCGGGGGGGCGGCAGTACGTC. Its protein is CASSPPGLAGGRQYV.

This clonotype occurred a few times. The chain carries TRBV20-1 and TRBJ2-3, with D perhaps being TRBD1 or TRBD2 (5 bases each). Germline CDR1 reads DFQATT; CDR2 reads SNEGSKA (reference sequence). The CDR3 spans 13 residues. Trimming took 7 bases from V and 1 from J, leaving 12 bases between them. This chain's CDR3 is CSGHMGGTDTQYF. CDR3 in DNA: TGCAGTGGTCACATGGGGGGCACAGATACGCAGTATTTT.

The CDR3 coding sequence is TGTGCCAGCACCCAATCGACAGGGGTCCATACTGAAGCTTTCTTT. It translates to CASTQSTGVHTEAFF. This chain links TRBV6-2 or TRBV6-3 with TRBJ1-1; TRBD1 matches at 8 bases. Germline V CDR1 and CDR2: MNHEY, SVGEGT. V dropped 7 bases and J dropped 5; count of bases not matched to a gene: 12. This CDR3 contains 15 residues.